The source of this T cell receptor beta chain is a study of blood T cell repertoires in COVID-19. Germline CDR1 and CDR2: SNHLY and FYNNEI. The germline V and J ends were trimmed by 6 bases and 0 bases, with 17 bases remaining between them. This CDR3 region has 16 residues. Using immunoSEQ multiplex PCR, the repertoire was profiled, and TCRdb retains in-frame clones only, with some absent. The table shows about 200,000 clones, with approximately 86% occurring only once. The material sequenced was PBMCs or T cells enriched from blood (not recorded which). The clonotype was recovered from a woman between 25 and 40 years old who had been exposed to COVID-19. This chain connects TRBV2 to TRBJ1-1; D unresolved. The CDR3: CASSRRPGGMNTEAFF. For the CDR3, the DNA is TGTGCCAGCAGCCGCCGACCAGGAGGAATGAACACTGAAGCTTTCTTT.